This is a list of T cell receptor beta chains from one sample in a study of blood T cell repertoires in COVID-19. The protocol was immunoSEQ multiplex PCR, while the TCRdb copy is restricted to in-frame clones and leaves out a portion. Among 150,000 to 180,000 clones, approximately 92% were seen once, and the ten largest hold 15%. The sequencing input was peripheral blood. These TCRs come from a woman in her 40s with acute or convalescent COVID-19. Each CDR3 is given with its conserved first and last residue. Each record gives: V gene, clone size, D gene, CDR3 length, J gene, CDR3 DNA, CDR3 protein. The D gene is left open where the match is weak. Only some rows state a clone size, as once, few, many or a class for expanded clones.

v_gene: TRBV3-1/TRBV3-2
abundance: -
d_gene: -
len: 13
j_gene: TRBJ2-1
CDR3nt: TGTGCCAGCAGCCAAGGGCTTTACAATGAGCAGTTCTTC
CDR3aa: CASSQGLYNEQFF

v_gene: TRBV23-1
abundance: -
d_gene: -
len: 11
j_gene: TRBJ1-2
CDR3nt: TGCGCCAGCAGTCATACTCCCGGCTACACCTTC
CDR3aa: CASSHTPGYTF

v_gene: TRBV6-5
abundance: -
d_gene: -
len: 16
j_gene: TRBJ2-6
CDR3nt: TGTGCCAGCAGTTATTTGCAGGCGTCTGGGGCCAACGTCCTGACTTTC
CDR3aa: CASSYLQASGANVLTF

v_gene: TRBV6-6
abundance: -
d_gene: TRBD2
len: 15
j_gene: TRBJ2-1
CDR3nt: TGTGCCAGCAGTTACTCGAGTATAGGGAGGGACGAGCAGTTCTTC
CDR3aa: CASSYSSIGRDEQFF

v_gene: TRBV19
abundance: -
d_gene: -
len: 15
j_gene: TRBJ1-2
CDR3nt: TGTGCCAGTACCGATGACATCAACGCCGTCTATGGCTACACCTTC
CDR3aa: CASTDDINAVYGYTF

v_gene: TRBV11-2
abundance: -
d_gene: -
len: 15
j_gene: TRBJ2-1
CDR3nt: TGTGCCAGCAGCGAGGCAAGCGGTTTTAACAATGAGCAGTTCTTC
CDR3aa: CASSEASGFNNEQFF

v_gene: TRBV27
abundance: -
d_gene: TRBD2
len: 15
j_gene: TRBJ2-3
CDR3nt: TGTGCCAGCAGCTTGACTAGCGGGAGCTTATTGACGCAGTATTTT
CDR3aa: CASSLTSGSLLTQYF

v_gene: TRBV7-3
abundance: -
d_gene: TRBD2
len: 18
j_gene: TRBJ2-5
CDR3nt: TGTGCCAGCAGCTTATGGCTAGCGGGAGTAGGAGGACAAGAGACCCAGTACTTC
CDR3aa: CASSLWLAGVGGQETQYF

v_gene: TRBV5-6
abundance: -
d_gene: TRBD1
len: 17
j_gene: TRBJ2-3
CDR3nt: TGTGCCAGCAGCTTGGACCAGGGGGCCTCTAGCACAGATACGCAGTATTTT
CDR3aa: CASSLDQGASSTDTQYF

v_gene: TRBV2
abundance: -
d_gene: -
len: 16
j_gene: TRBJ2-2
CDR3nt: TGTGCCAGCAGTGAGAGGAGACCCCGAGATGGCGGGGAGCTGTTTTTT
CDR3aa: CASSERRPRDGGELFF

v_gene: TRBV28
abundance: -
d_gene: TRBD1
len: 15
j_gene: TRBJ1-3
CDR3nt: TGTGCCAGCAGTTCTGACAGGGTATCTGGAAACACCATATATTTT
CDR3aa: CASSSDRVSGNTIYF

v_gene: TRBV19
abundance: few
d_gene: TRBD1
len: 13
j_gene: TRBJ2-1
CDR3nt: TGTGCCAGTAGTATCGGGACAGCGCATGAGCAGTTCTTC
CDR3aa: CASSIGTAHEQFF

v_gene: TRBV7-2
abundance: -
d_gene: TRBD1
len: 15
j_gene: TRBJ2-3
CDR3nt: TGTGCCAGCAGCTTTGTGACAGGGTACACAGATACGCAGTATTTT
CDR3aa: CASSFVTGYTDTQYF

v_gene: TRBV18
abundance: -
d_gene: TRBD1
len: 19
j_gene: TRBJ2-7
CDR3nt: TGTGCCAGCTCACCACCTGGGGACAGGCATAGGGGAAGGTCCTACGAGCAGTACTTC
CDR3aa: CASSPPGDRHRGRSYEQYF

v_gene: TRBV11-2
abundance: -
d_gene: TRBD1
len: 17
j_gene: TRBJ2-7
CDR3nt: TGTGCCAGCAGCTTAGTAGGTGACAGGGATGACATATACGAGCAGTACTTC
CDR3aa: CASSLVGDRDDIYEQYF

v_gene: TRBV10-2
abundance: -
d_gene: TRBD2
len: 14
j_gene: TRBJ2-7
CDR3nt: TGCGCCACTTTAGAGAGTAGCGGGGGCTACGAGCAGTACTTC
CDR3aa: CATLESSGGYEQYF

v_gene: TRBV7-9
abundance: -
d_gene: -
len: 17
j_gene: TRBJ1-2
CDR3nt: TGTGCCAGCAGCTTAGACAGGGTTAGTTCGCAGAGCTATGGCTACACCTTC
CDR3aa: CASSLDRVSSQSYGYTF

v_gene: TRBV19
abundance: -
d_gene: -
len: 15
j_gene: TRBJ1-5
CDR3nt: TGTGCCAGTAGTATTACGCAGGGTAGCAATCAGCCCCAGCATTTT
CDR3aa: CASSITQGSNQPQHF

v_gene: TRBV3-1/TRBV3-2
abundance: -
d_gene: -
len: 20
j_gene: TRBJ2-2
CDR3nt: TGTGCCAGCAGCCCCAGGTCGGGATGGTCGGGGGGCTCGGACACCGGGGAGCTGTTTTTT
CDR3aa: CASSPRSGWSGGSDTGELFF

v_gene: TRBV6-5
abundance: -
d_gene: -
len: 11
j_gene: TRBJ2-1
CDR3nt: TGTGCCAGCGATTCAGGGACTCACCAGTTCTTC
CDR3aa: CASDSGTHQFF

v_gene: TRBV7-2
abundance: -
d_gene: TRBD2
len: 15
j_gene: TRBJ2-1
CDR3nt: TGTGCCAGCAGCCAGATAGCGGGGCCCTACAATGAGCAGTTCTTC
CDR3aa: CASSQIAGPYNEQFF

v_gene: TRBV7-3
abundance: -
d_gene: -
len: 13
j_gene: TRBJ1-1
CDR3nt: TGTGCCAGCAGCTTCGAGGCTTACACTGAAGCTTTCTTT
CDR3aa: CASSFEAYTEAFF

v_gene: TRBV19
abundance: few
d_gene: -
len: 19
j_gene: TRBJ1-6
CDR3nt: TGTGCCAGTAGTATACATCCGACAGCACAGGGTCGTCGAAATTCACCCCTCCACTTT
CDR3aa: CASSIHPTAQGRRNSPLHF

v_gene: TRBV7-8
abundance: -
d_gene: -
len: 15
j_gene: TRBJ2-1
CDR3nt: TGTGCCAGCAGCACCAGAAGTGGCTCCTACAATGAGCAGTTCTTC
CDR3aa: CASSTRSGSYNEQFF

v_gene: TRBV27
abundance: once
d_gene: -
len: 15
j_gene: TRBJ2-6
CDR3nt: TGTGCCAGCAGTCAGAACAGGGCTGGGGCCAACGTCCTGACTTTC
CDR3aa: CASSQNRAGANVLTF

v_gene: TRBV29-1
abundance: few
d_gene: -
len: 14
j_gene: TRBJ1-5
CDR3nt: TGCAGCGTTGGGGGGGGGCACCCCGACCAGCCCCAGCATTTT
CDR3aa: CSVGGGHPDQPQHF

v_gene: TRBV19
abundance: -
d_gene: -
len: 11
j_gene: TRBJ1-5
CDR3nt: TGTGCCAGTAGTACAGGGTACCCCCAGCATTTT
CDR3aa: CASSTGYPQHF

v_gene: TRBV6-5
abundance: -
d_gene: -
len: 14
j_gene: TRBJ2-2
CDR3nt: TGTGCCAGCAGTTACTCTTCGGACACCGGGGAGCTGTTTTTT
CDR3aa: CASSYSSDTGELFF

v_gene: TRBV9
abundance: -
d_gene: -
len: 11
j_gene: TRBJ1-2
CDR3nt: TGTGCCAGCAGCCTGAGTGGTGGCTACACCTTC
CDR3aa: CASSLSGGYTF

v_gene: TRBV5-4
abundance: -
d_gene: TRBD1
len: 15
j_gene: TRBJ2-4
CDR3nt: TGTGCCAGCAGCTTGGACGGACAGGGCAAAAACATTCAGTACTTC
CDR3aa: CASSLDGQGKNIQYF

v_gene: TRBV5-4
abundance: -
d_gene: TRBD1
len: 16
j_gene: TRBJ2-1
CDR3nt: TGTGCCAGCAGTTTTGCCAACAGGGGGCCTAACAATGAGCAGTTCTTC
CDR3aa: CASSFANRGPNNEQFF

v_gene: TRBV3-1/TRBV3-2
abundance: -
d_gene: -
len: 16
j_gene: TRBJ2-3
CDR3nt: TGTGCCAGCAGCCAAGAGCAGGGGGGCCGGGCAGATACGCAGTATTTT
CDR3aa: CASSQEQGGRADTQYF

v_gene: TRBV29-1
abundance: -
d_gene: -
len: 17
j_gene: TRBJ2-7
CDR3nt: TGCAGCGTTGGGAATAGAGGATCAGGGGCCCGATCCTACGAGCAGTACTTC
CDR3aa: CSVGNRGSGARSYEQYF

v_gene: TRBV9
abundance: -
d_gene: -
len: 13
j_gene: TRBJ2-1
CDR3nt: TGTGCCAGCGGGCGCAGCTCCTACAATGAGCAGTTCTTC
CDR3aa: CASGRSSYNEQFF

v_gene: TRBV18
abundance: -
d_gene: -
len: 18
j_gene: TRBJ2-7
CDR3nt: TGTGCCAGCTCACCACCGGGTATTGGGCCAACCCCGATCTACGAGCAGTACTTC
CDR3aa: CASSPPGIGPTPIYEQYF

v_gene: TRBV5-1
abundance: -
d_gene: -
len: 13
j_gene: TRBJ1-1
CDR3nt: TGCGCCAGCAGCAGGGGTGGCTACGCTGAAGCTTTCTTT
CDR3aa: CASSRGGYAEAFF

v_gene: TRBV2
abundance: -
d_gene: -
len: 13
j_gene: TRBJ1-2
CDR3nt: TGTGCCAGCAATAGAGCAGGGGCCTATGGCTACACCTTC
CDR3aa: CASNRAGAYGYTF

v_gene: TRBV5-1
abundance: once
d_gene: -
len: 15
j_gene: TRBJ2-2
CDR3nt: TGCGCCAGCAGCCGAACAGATCCGAACACCGGGGAGCTGTTTTTT
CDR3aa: CASSRTDPNTGELFF

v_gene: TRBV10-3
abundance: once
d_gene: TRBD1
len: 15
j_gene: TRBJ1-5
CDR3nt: TGTGCCATCAGTGAGACAGGGGTAGGCAATCAGCCCCAGCATTTT
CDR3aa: CAISETGVGNQPQHF

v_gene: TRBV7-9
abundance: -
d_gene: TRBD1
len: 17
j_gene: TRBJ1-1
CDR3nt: TGTGCCAGCAGCTTAACTTTCCGGGACAGGGGGGGAACTGAAGCTTTCTTT
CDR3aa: CASSLTFRDRGGTEAFF

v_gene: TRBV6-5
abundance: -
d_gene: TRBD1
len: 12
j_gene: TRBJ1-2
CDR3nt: TGTGCCAGCAGTTCGACAGGGGATGGCTACACCTTC
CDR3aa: CASSSTGDGYTF

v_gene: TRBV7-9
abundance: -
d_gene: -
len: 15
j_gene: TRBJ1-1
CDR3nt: TGTGCCAGCAGCTTAGTTGACTCCTGGAACACTGAAGCTTTCTTT
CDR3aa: CASSLVDSWNTEAFF